This section outlines one T cell receptor beta chain sequence together with its context. These data are taken from a study of blood T cell repertoires in COVID-19. Overall study: From T cells, B-cell-depleted T cells, or PBMCs came the material, which was cDNA or gDNA.

Produced via immunoSEQ multiplex PCR; TCRdb's table is partial and in-frame only. The repertoire holds approximately 83,000 clones, with about 75% as singletons. Trimming removed 6 bases from V and 6 bases from J; junction bases left unmatched: 6. CDR1 is MNHEY and CDR2 is SVGAGI in the germline V gene. This CDR3 contains 13 residues. V gene TRBV6-5 combines with J gene TRBJ1-2, with TRBD1 matching 8 bases. This receptor was taken from a woman aged 80 or older with acute or convalescent COVID-19. Specimen: peripheral blood. The CDR3 nucleotides are TGTGCCAGCAGCCAAGACAGGGGTAATGGCTACACCTTC. Translating gives CASSQDRGNGYTF.